These 24 T cell receptor beta chains were sequenced from one sample in a study of Graves' ophthalmopathy and Graves' hyperthyroidism. For repertoire sequencing, the TCR beta CDR3 regions were amplified from RNA transcripts. First-round RT-PCR relied on HTBI primers, and a second-round multiplex PCR came next. TCRdb analysed the multiplex PCR reads with MiXCR anew, one entry per CDR3 protein. This sample has 620,000 or so distinct CDR3 sequences, with about 20% found just once. Sequencing input: peripheral blood. The receptor source for this set is a woman younger than 35 with stable Graves' hyperthyroidism. Some clones in this sample may be carry-over from other donors' samples.

This clonotype was counted at least ten times. V gene TRBV7-3 combines with J gene TRBJ1-3; D is unclear. V lost 2 bases to trimming and J lost 6 bases, with 8 bases between them. The CDR3 spans 13 residues. CDR1 is SGHTA, CDR2 FQGTGA, per germline. The chain's CDR3 is CASSLPGPNTIYF. CDR3 DNA sequence: TGTGCCAGCAGCTTACCTGGACCAAACACCATATATTTT. Looking up the rest from reference TRBV7-3 and TRBJ1-3 gives the full variable domain: GAGVSQTPSNKVTEKGKYVELRCDPISGHTALYWYRQSLGQGPEFLIYFQGTGAADDSGLPNDRFFAVRPEGSVSTLKIQRTERGDSAVYLCASSLPGPNTIYFGEGSWLTVV.

The sample holds many counts of this clonotype. The rearrangement links TRBV2 to TRBJ2-4, with 8 bases aligning to TRBD2. V shed 5 bases and J 0 bases; nucleotides not matched to a gene: 6. Germline CDR1 and CDR2: SNHLY and FYNNEI. The CDR3 loop spans 16 amino acids. CDR3 nucleotide sequence: TGTGCCAGCAGTCTACTAGCGGTCGTAGCCAAAAACATTCAGTACTTC. This sequence encodes CASSLLAVVAKNIQYF.

J is TRBJ1-1 and V is TRBV28, with 10 positions matching TRBD1. Germline loops: CDR1 MDHEN, CDR2 SYDVKM. This CDR3 spans 13 amino acids. Unmatched junction bases numbered 5, after V lost 6 bases and J lost 7 bases. CDR3 nucleotides: TGTGCCAGCAGGGACAGGGGGTTTAGTGAAGCTTTCTTT. This gives the protein CASRDRGFSEAFF.

This clonotype was detected only once. This chain connects TRBV20-1 to TRBJ2-7; either TRBD1 or TRBD2 may fit D (6 bases each). CDR3 length: 14 residues. CDR1 and CDR2 from the germline V gene are DFQATT and SNEGSKA (reference sequence). Trimming removed 5 bases at V and 6 bases at J, with 20 bases between. Written as DNA, the CDR3 is TGCAGTGCTCGAAGATCGGGGGCCCCCCGCGAGCAGTACTTC. It codes for CSARRSGAPREQYF.

The chain recombines TRBV20-1 with TRBJ1-2; D is uncertain. Per the germline V gene, CDR1 is DFQATT and CDR2 is SNEGSKA (reference sequence). There are 12 residues in the CDR3. Trimming took off 5 bases at V and 5 bases at J, with 12 bases between the two ends. The chain's CDR3 is CSALDGFYGYTF. CDR3 DNA: TGCAGTGCTTTAGACGGTTTTTATGGCTACACCTTC.

Remarks on this clonotype: A read error may explain this, as a much larger clone is one base away. The rearrangement links TRBV12-3 or TRBV12-4 to TRBJ2-2, with TRBD2 as a possible D gene (5 bases). The CDR3 length is 12 residues. The CDR3 DNA reads as TGTGCCAGCAGAGGGTCCACCGGGGAGCTGTGTTTT. It codes for CASRGSTGELCF.

In its sample, this clonotype was seen a few times. This chain uses TRBV15 with TRBJ2-5; no clear D. CDR1 and CDR2 (germline): LNHNV, YYDKDF (reference sequence). V lost 0 bases to trimming and J lost 7 bases, with 15 bases between them. CDR3 length equals 15 residues. The CDR3 DNA follows: TGTGCCACCAGCAGAGATATCGACCGGATGGGGACCCAGTACTTC. Translated, it gives CATSRDIDRMGTQYF.

This clonotype was seen ten or more times. The chain joins TRBV13 to TRBJ1-2; D perhaps matches TRBD1 (5 bases). This CDR3 spans 15 amino acids. Trimming stripped 5 bases from V and 4 bases from J, with 17 bases between. Looked up from germline, CDR1 is PRHDT and CDR2 is FYEKMQ (reference sequence). DNA of the CDR3: TGTGCCAGCAGCCCCAGCGGGGGTTTTAGCTATGGCTACACCTTC. Translating it yields CASSPSGGFSYGYTF.

This clonotype showed up just a few times. This may stem from a read error, because a much larger clone lies one nucleotide away. The chain recombines TRBV28 with TRBJ1-1; no definite D call. Per germline, CDR1 MDHEN and CDR2 SYDVKM. This CDR3 spans 12 amino acids. CDR3 coding DNA: TGTGCCAGCCTCCGGGAACGGTCTGAAGCTTGCTTT. Protein product: CASLRERSEACF.

This clonotype has just a few counts. V gene TRBV10-3 combines with J gene TRBJ2-1; TRBD2 matches at 9 bases. This CDR3 region has 17 residues. The V gene end was trimmed by 0 bases and the J gene end by 2 bases; junction bases not matched to a gene: 5. Looked up from germline, CDR1 is ENHRY and CDR2 is SYGVKD. The CDR3 spells CAISESGSGGPYNEQFF. The CDR3 nucleotides are TGTGCCATCAGTGAGTCAGGTAGCGGGGGCCCCTACAATGAGCAGTTCTTC.

This clonotype was seen many times. This chain uses TRBV25-1 with TRBJ1-2, with 10 bases identical to TRBD1. The CDR3 loop spans 18 amino acids. The germline V gene encodes CDR1 MGHDK and CDR2 SYGVNS. The trim removed 1 base at V and 4 bases at J, leaving 12 bases unmatched. The CDR3 sequence is CASSESRSRTGGSYGYTF. In DNA, the CDR3 is TGTGCCAGCAGTGAATCTAGATCCCGGACAGGGGGGAGCTATGGCTACACCTTC.

This clonotype was detected many times. The chain uses TRBV6-1 and TRBJ2-7; D is perhaps TRBD2 (5 bases). CDR1 MNHNS and CDR2 SASEGT come from the germline V gene. The CDR3 loop spans 14 amino acids. The germline V and J ends were trimmed by 3 bases and 3 bases, with 12 bases remaining between them. The CDR3 reads CASSDAGGNYEQYF. The DNA of the CDR3 is TGTGCCAGCAGTGATGCAGGAGGAAACTACGAGCAGTACTTC.

This clonotype was recorded many times. At one of its ends the junction is not consistent with the germline gene, which may arise from a read error. V and J are TRBV6-5 and TRBJ2-5; 10 bases match TRBD1. Looked up from germline, CDR1 is MNHEY and CDR2 is SVGAGI. The CDR3 runs to 13 residues. Written as DNA, the CDR3 is TGTGCCAGCAGTTACTCCCGACAGGGGGCTAGGTTCTTC. Protein sequence: CASSYSRQGARFF.

This clonotype appeared once. The chain links TRBV2 to TRBJ2-7; possibly TRBD1 for D (6 bases). The V and J ends lost 8 bases and 0 bases respectively, with 14 bases between them. Germline values: CDR1 SNHLY, CDR2 FYNNEI. The CDR3 covers 14 residues. The CDR3 DNA sequence: TGTGCCAGCTCACCAATGGACAGCTCCTACGAGCAGTACTTC. Translated: CASSPMDSSYEQYF.

The V gene is TRBV28, the J gene TRBJ1-1, with D unresolved. CDR1 is MDHEN, CDR2 SYDVKM, per germline. V was shortened by 2 bases and J by 7 bases, with 8 bases between the two germline ends. There are 12 residues in the CDR3. The CDR3: CASSLATREAFF. The CDR3 nucleotides read TGTGCCAGCAGTTTAGCCACCCGTGAAGCTTTCTTT.

This clonotype was recorded only once. CDR3 sequence reads: CASSFETGSNQPQHF. For the CDR3, the DNA is TGTGCCAGCAGTTTCGAGACAGGGTCCAATCAGCCCCAGCATTTT. V is TRBV28 and J is TRBJ1-5, with 7 nucleotides matching TRBD1. With 3 bases clipped from V and 3 bases from J, the junction kept 5 bases outside the gene matches. The length of the CDR3 is 15 residues. Germline V gene sequence: CDR1 MDHEN, CDR2 SYDVKM.

The genes are TRBV5-1 and TRBJ2-7, with D perhaps TRBD2 (6 bases). The germline V and J ends were trimmed by 0 bases and 3 bases, with 13 bases remaining between them. Germline loops: CDR1 SGHRS, CDR2 YFSETQ. The CDR3 is made up of 15 amino acids. The CDR3 nucleotides read TGCGCCAGCAGCTTGGCCCCTAGCGTAATCTACGAGCAGTACTTC. Its protein is CASSLAPSVIYEQYF.

Comment on this clonotype: One end of the junction is discordant with germline, which a read error may explain. The chain couples TRBV19 to TRBJ2-1, with 7 positions matching TRBD2. In germline, CDR1 is LNHDA, CDR2 SQIVND (reference sequence). The CDR3 is 15 amino acids. CDR3 in DNA: TGTGCCAGTAGTCGGACTAGGGCCTCCTACAATGAGCATTTCTTC. Translated, it gives CASSRTRASYNEHFF.

This clonotype was seen many times. The J gene is TRBJ1-3, the V gene TRBV7-9; D perhaps matches TRBD1 (6 bases). CDR1 and CDR2 (germline): SEHNR, FQNEAQ (reference sequence). The length of the CDR3 is 14 residues. The V and J ends lost 5 bases and 4 bases respectively, with 12 bases between them. CDR3 in DNA: TGTGCCAGCAGCCAACAGGGTTCAGGAAACACCATATATTTT. Amino acids: CASSQQGSGNTIYF.

The chain couples TRBV6-2 or TRBV6-3 to TRBJ1-5, with D uncertain. Germline CDR1 is MNHEY and CDR2 is SVGEGT. This CDR3 spans 13 amino acids. V lost 0 bases and J lost 6, with 6 bases in between. The CDR3 sequence: CASSYSLTQPQHF. DNA for the CDR3: TGTGCCAGCAGTTACTCACTTACTCAGCCCCAGCATTTT.

This clonotype was picked up many times. The chain combines TRBV19 with TRBJ1-1, with D uncertain. Germline V lookup: CDR1 LNHDA, CDR2 SQIVND (reference sequence). With 6 bases removed from V and 5 bases from J, the gap between germline ends came to 13 bases. This CDR3 region has 13 residues. This CDR3 is CASSQPRATEAFF. The CDR3 DNA follows: TGTGCCAGTAGCCAACCCCGAGCGACTGAAGCTTTCTTT.

The sample holds many counts of this clonotype. The chain is built from TRBV12-5 and TRBJ1-2; the match to TRBD1 covers 10 bases. Germline assignment: CDR1 LGHNT and CDR2 FRNRAP. There are 15 residues in the CDR3. Trimming took 2 bases from V and 4 from J; bases not matched to a gene: 4. CDR3 nucleotides: TGTGCTAGTGGTTTGACTCGGACAGGGGGCTATGGCTACACCTTC. This codes for CASGLTRTGGYGYTF.

In its sample, this clonotype was seen a few times. This rearrangement joins TRBV7-9 to TRBJ2-2; D gene ambiguous. CDR1 and CDR2 from the germline V gene are SEHNR and FQNEAQ (reference sequence). This CDR3 region has 15 residues. V lost 5 bases and J 0 bases, leaving 10 bases between the germline ends. The DNA for the CDR3 is TGTGCCAGCAGCCTCCAGGCCTCGAACACCGGGGAGCTGTTTTTT. It specifies CASSLQASNTGELFF.

This clonotype occurred a few times. The V gene is TRBV12-3 or TRBV12-4, the J gene TRBJ2-3, with D perhaps matching TRBD2 (6 bases). The CDR3 totals 16 residues. V dropped 8 bases and J dropped 2 bases, with 20 bases sitting between them. CDR3 bases: TGTGCCAGCCTATCCGGAGGGCGGGGTCCCACAGATACGCAGTATTTT. Amino acid sequence: CASLSGGRGPTDTQYF.